The 21 T cell receptor beta chains given below trace back to one sample, sequenced in a study of graft-versus-host responses after intestinal transplantation. No antigens are known for them. This table comes from immunoSEQ multiplex PCR, and its TCRdb copy is limited to in-frame clones, with some not included. Altogether around 71,000 clones are present, over 85% being singletons, with the ten largest covering around 0.54%. The sample was unstimulated CD8+ T cells sorted from spleen or lymph node cells, taken before intestinal transplant. Receptor source: a human donor who received an intestinal transplant.

This sequence joins TRBV19 and TRBJ2-1; TRBD2 aligns across 7 bases. Germline V gene sequence: CDR1 LNHDA, CDR2 SQIVND (reference sequence). The V and J ends lost 4 bases and 6 bases, in that order; junction bases with no gene match: 3. The CDR3 contains 13 residues. The CDR3 sequence: CASSTGTTNEQFF. DNA of the CDR3: TGTGCCAGTAGTACCGGGACTACCAATGAGCAGTTCTTC.

The V and J genes are TRBV30 and TRBJ2-6, with 7 bases matching TRBD1. Losses at the gene ends were 8 bases for V and 2 bases for J; bases not matched to a gene: 6. CDR1 GTSNPN and CDR2 SVGIG come from the germline V gene (reference sequence). The CDR3 extends over 14 amino acids. The CDR3 loop reads CAGHRGAGANVLTF. Here the CDR3 DNA reads TGTGCCGGCCACAGGGGAGCTGGGGCCAACGTCCTGACTTTC.

This chain uses TRBV9 with TRBJ2-7; D is uncertain. CDR1 and CDR2 (germline): SGDLS, YYNGEE. This CDR3 is 14 amino acids long. Trimming removed 0 bases from V and 1 base from J, with 8 bases in between. CDR3 region: CASSVAGRSYEQYF. CDR3 DNA sequence: TGTGCCAGCAGCGTAGCTGGCAGGTCCTACGAGCAGTACTTC.

The chain employs TRBV6-1 and TRBJ2-5; the D is unclear. V lost 2 bases to trimming and J lost 4 bases, with 11 bases between them. Germline CDR1 MNHNS, CDR2 SASEGT. The CDR3 loop spans 14 amino acids. The CDR3 sequence is CASSEWAVGETQYF. CDR3 nucleotides: TGTGCCAGCAGTGAATGGGCAGTTGGAGAGACCCAGTACTTC.

This clone was found once. This chain connects TRBV27 to TRBJ2-5; 7 nucleotides line up with TRBD1. V lost 0 bases, J lost 2 bases, and 3 bases stayed unmatched. The V gene's germline CDR1 is MNHEY and CDR2 SMNVEV (reference sequence). CDR3 length equals 15 residues. This CDR3 is CASSLSGTAQETQYF. The CDR3 DNA reads TGTGCCAGCAGTTTATCGGGGACAGCTCAAGAGACCCAGTACTTC.

CDR3 region: CASSVGAGGRETQYF. The CDR3 nucleotides are TGTGCCAGCAGCGTGGGGGCAGGGGGCCGAGAGACCCAGTACTTC. This chain links TRBV9 with TRBJ2-5; 8 positions agree with TRBD1. V lost 2 bases to trimming and J lost 4 bases; unmatched junction nucleotides: 7. Germline values: CDR1 SGDLS, CDR2 YYNGEE. CDR3 size: 15 residues. The full variable domain, its missing parts supplied by reference TRBV9 and TRBJ2-5, is DSGVTQTPKHLITATGQRVTLRCSPRSGDLSVYWYQQSLDQGLQFLIQYYNGEERAKGNILERFSAQQFPDLHSELNLSSLELGDSALYFCASSVGAGGRETQYFGPGTRLLVL.

The V gene is TRBV27, the J gene TRBJ2-7; 7 nucleotides line up with TRBD1. CDR1 and CDR2 (germline): MNHEY, SMNVEV (reference sequence). The V segment lost 5 bases and the J segment 6 bases; nucleotides outside the gene matches: 10. This CDR3 spans 14 amino acids. The CDR3: CASSVMRQGVEQYF. The CDR3 DNA reads TGTGCCAGCAGTGTCATGCGCCAGGGGGTCGAGCAGTACTTC.

The chain has TRBV2 and TRBJ2-7; TRBD1 matches 7 bases. Germline V CDR1 and CDR2: SNHLY, FYNNEI. Trimming removed 1 base from V and 3 bases from J; junction bases left unmatched: 9. The CDR3 consists of 16 residues. The CDR3 sequence: CASSEEGTGEYYEQYF. The CDR3 region has the DNA TGTGCCAGCAGTGAAGAAGGTACAGGGGAATACTACGAGCAGTACTTC.

The chain recombines TRBV27 with TRBJ1-1; D might be TRBD1 (5 bases). Germline V gives CDR1 MNHEY, CDR2 SMNVEV (reference sequence). There are 14 residues in the CDR3. V lost 4 bases and J lost 2, with 11 bases in between. The CDR3 sequence is CASSSRDLNTEAFF. Here the CDR3 DNA reads TGTGCCAGCAGTTCCCGGGACCTTAACACTGAAGCTTTCTTT.

The chain uses TRBV7-9 and TRBJ1-2, with a weak D call TRBD1 (6 bases). V was trimmed by 5 bases and J by 3 bases, leaving 13 bases between them. Germline CDR1 SEHNR, CDR2 FQNEAQ (reference sequence). The CDR3 spans 14 residues. CDR3: CASSPSGGHYGYTF. The CDR3 bases are TGTGCCAGCAGCCCCTCTGGGGGGCACTATGGCTACACCTTC.

The rearrangement uses TRBV7-9 and TRBJ2-1; unclear D gene. Germline values: CDR1 SEHNR, CDR2 FQNEAQ (reference sequence). The CDR3 runs 14 residues. V lost 1 base to trimming and J lost 5 bases, with 9 bases between them. The CDR3 DNA sequence: TGTGCCAGCAGCTTAGACGACTTCCACAATGAGCAGTTCTTC. Protein sequence: CASSLDDFHNEQFF. The full variable domain, its missing parts supplied by reference TRBV7-9 and TRBJ2-1, is DTGVSQNPRHKITKRGQNVTFRCDPISEHNRLYWYRQTLGQGPEFLTYFQNEAQLEKSRLLSDRFSAERPKGSFSTLEIQRTEQGDSAMYLCASSLDDFHNEQFFGPGTRLTVL.

J is TRBJ2-1 and V is TRBV27; 11 nucleotides match TRBD2. Germline loops: CDR1 MNHEY, CDR2 SMNVEV (reference sequence). The V gene end was trimmed by 2 bases and the J gene end by 9 bases; junction bases not matched to a gene: 6. There are 15 residues in the CDR3. In DNA, the CDR3 is TGTGCCAGCAGTTTAACTAGCGGGAGAAGGGGTGAGCAGTTCTTC. Translation: CASSLTSGRRGEQFF.

J is TRBJ2-2 and V is TRBV4-1; TRBD2 aligns across 8 bases. V gave up 4 bases and J gave up 5 bases; unmatched junction bases: 9. The germline CDR1 and CDR2 sequences are MGHRA and YSYEKL. The CDR3 covers 16 residues. CDR3: CASSPQAGVGTGELFF. CDR3 in DNA: TGCGCCAGCAGCCCACAAGCGGGAGTCGGTACCGGGGAGCTGTTTTTT.

On this clone itself: Other DNA sequences in the sample encode the same CDR3. The rearrangement links TRBV28 to TRBJ2-3, with 9 bases identical to TRBD2. There are 14 residues in the CDR3. Losses at the gene ends were 5 bases for V and 6 bases for J; bases not matched to a gene: 6. The germline CDR1 and CDR2 sequences are MDHEN and SYDVKM. The CDR3 here is CASSGSGRRDTQYF. As DNA, the CDR3 is TGTGCCAGCAGTGGCAGCGGGAGGAGGGATACGCAGTATTTT.

The gene calls are TRBV7-8 and TRBJ1-1; weak D call: TRBD1 (5 bases). V was shortened by 1 base and J by 4 bases, with 10 bases between the two germline ends. Germline V gene lookup returns CDR1 SGHVS and CDR2 FQNEAQ. The CDR3 loop spans 14 amino acids. CDR3 DNA sequence: TGTGCCAGCAGCTTAGTACCAGGGTTCACTGAAGCTTTCTTT. It specifies CASSLVPGFTEAFF.

The genes are TRBV6-5 and TRBJ2-5; D could derive from TRBD1 or TRBD2 (5 bases each). The CDR3 spans 14 residues. Germline CDR1 is MNHEY and CDR2 is SVGAGI. Deletions cut 5 bases from V and 0 bases from J, with 10 bases between. CDR3 amino acids: CASSEPGHQETQYF. CDR3 nucleotides: TGTGCCAGCAGTGAACCGGGACACCAAGAGACCCAGTACTTC.

This chain connects TRBV9 to TRBJ2-3, with D possibly TRBD2 on 5 matching bases. CDR1 SGDLS and CDR2 YYNGEE come from the germline V gene. This CDR3 region has 14 residues. V lost 0 bases and J 2 bases, leaving 7 bases between the germline ends. Written as DNA, the CDR3 is TGTGCCAGCAGCGTAGGGCTAGCCACAGATACGCAGTATTTT. Encoded protein: CASSVGLATDTQYF.

V is TRBV6-1 and J is TRBJ1-2, with D perhaps matching TRBD1 (5 bases). V gave up 0 bases and J gave up 2 bases, with 13 bases separating them. The length of the CDR3 is 16 residues. Germline CDR1 reads MNHNS; CDR2 reads SASEGT. The CDR3 coding sequence is TGTGCCAGCAGTGAAGCGATGTTTGGGGACAACTATGGCTACACCTTC. Amino acid sequence: CASSEAMFGDNYGYTF.

This rearrangement joins TRBV29-1 to TRBJ1-2, with D possibly matching TRBD1 (5 bases). Germline V gives CDR1 SQVTM, CDR2 ANQGSEA. This CDR3 is built from 12 residues. Trimming removed 1 base at V and 4 bases at J, with 7 bases between. The CDR3, as DNA: TGCAGCGTTGAAGCGCAGGGCTATGGCTACACCTTC. Translation gives CSVEAQGYGYTF.

This chain links TRBV4-1 with TRBJ2-3; unclear D gene. The CDR3 contains 15 residues. With 2 bases removed from V and 3 bases from J, the gap between germline ends came to 12 bases. CDR1 MGHRA and CDR2 YSYEKL come from the germline V gene. The CDR3 region is CASSQMGRVTDTQYF. The CDR3 DNA is TGCGCCAGCAGCCAAATGGGTAGGGTGACAGATACGCAGTATTTT.

This rearrangement joins TRBV21-1 to TRBJ2-2. TRBV21-1 corresponds to a pseudogene. CDR3 length: 19 residues. CDR3 sequence (DNA): TGTGCCAGCTGCCCGACTAAACGGAAGAGAGAGGGGTGGACCGGGGAGCTGTTTTTT. Encoded protein: CASCPTKRKREGWTGELFF.